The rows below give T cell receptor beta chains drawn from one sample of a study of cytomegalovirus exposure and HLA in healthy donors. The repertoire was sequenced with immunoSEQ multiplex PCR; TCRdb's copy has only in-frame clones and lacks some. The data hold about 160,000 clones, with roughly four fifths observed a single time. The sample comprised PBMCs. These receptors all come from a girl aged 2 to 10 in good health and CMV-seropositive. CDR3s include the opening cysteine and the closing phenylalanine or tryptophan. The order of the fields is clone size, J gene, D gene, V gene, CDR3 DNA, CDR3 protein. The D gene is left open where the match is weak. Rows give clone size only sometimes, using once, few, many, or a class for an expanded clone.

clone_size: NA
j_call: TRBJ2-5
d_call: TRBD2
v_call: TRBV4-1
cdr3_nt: TGCGCCAGCAGCCAGGGGGGACTAGCCGGGGAGACCCAGTACTTC
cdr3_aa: CASSQGGLAGETQYF

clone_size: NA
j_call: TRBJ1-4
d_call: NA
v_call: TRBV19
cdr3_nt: TGTGCCAGTAGTATCGCAGGGGCTGAAAAACTGTTTTTT
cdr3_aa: CASSIAGAEKLFF

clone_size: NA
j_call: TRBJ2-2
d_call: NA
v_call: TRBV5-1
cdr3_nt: TGCGCCAGCAGCCCCCGTGGTAGCCCCCTCACCGGGGAGCTGTTTTTT
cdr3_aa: CASSPRGSPLTGELFF

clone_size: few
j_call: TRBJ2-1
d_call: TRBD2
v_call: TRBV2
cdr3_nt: TGTGCCAGCAGCCCGACAGCGGGAGGGAGGATGAATGAGCAGTTCTTC
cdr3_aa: CASSPTAGGRMNEQFF

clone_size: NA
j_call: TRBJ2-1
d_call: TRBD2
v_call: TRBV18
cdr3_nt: TGTGCCAGCTCACTATCTAGCGGGACTTCCTACAATGAGCAGTTCTTC
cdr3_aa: CASSLSSGTSYNEQFF

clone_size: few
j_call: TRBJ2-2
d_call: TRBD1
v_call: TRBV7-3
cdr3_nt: TGTGCCAGCAGCTTCTCACCACCGGGACAGGTGAACACCGGGGAGCTGTTTTTT
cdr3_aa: CASSFSPPGQVNTGELFF

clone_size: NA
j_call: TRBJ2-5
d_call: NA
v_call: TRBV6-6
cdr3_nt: TGTGCCAGCAGACAACCGGGACAAGAAGAGACCCAGTACTTC
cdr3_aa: CASRQPGQEETQYF

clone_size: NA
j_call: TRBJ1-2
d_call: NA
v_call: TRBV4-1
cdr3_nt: TGCGCCAGCAGCCAAGGTCCAGGGGTCGGCTATGGCTACACCTTC
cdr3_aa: CASSQGPGVGYGYTF

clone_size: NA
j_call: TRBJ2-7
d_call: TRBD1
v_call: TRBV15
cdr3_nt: TGTGCCACCAGCAGAGGACAGGGGGGCCCCTACGAGCAGTACTTC
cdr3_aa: CATSRGQGGPYEQYF

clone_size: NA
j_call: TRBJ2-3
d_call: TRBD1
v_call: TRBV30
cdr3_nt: TGTGCCTGGAGTACAGGGGTTCCAGATACGCAGTATTTT
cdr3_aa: CAWSTGVPDTQYF

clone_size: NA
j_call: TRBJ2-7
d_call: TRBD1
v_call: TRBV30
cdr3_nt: TGTGCCTGGAGCTCTGGGACAGGTCTCTACGAGCAGTACTTC
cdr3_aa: CAWSSGTGLYEQYF

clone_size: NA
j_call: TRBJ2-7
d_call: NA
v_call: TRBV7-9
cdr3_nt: TGTGCCAGCAGCTTTACACGCCCCAGCTCCTACGAGCAGTACTTC
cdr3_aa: CASSFTRPSSYEQYF

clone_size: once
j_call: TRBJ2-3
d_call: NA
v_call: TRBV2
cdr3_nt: TGTGCCAGGAGCGGCACAGATACGCAGTATTTT
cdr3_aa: CARSGTDTQYF

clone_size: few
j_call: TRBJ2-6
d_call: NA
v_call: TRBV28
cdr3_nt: TGTGCCAGCAGTTTGGGAGTAGGTCGAACCCTCTCTGGGGCCAACGTCCTGACTTTC
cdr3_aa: CASSLGVGRTLSGANVLTF

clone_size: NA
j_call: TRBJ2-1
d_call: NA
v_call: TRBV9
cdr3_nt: TGTGCCAGCAGCGTAGACGGTCGGTTGGCTAGCCAGCACGAGCAGTTCTTC
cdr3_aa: CASSVDGRLASQHEQFF

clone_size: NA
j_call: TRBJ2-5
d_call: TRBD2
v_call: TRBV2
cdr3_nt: TGTGCCAGCACCCGAACAAGCGGGAAAGCAGAGACCCAGTACTTC
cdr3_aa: CASTRTSGKAETQYF

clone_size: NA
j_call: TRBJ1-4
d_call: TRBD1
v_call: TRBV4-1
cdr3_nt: TGCGCCAGCAGAAATTTATCTCTCAGGGGGGCGGGTGAAAAACTGTTTTTT
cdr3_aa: CASRNLSLRGAGEKLFF

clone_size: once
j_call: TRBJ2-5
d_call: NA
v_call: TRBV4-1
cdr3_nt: TGCGCCAGCAGCCAAGAGGGCGGCACAGGGCTGAAAGAGACCCAGTACTTC
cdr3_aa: CASSQEGGTGLKETQYF

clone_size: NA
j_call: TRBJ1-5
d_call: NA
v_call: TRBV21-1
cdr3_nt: TGTGCCAGCAGCCCGAGGGACAGGGGAAGGTCGGGCAATCAGCCCCAGCATTTT
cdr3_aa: CASSPRDRGRSGNQPQHF

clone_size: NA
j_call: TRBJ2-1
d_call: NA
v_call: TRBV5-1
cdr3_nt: TGCGCCAGCAGCTTGGGGAGCTCCTACAATGAGCAGTTCTTC
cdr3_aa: CASSLGSSYNEQFF

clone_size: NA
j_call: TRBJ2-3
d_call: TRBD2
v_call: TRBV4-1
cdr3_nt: TGCGCCAGCAGCCCGGGACTAGCGGGTCCGGTCACAGATACGCAGTATTTT
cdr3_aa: CASSPGLAGPVTDTQYF

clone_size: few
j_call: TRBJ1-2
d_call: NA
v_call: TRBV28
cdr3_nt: TGTGCCAGCTATAAGCCTTATGGCTACACCTTC
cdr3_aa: CASYKPYGYTF

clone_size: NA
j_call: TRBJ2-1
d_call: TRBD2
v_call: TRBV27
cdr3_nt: TGTGCCAGCAGGCCTGGGGAGGGAGGGCGACCCTCCTACAATGAGCAGTTCTTC
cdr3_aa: CASRPGEGGRPSYNEQFF

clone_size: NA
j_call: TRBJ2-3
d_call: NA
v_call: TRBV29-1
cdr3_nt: TGCAGCGTTGAATTGAGGGCCCGCACCGGAGATACGCAGTATTTT
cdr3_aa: CSVELRARTGDTQYF

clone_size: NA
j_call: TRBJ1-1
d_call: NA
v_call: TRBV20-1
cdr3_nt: TGCAGTGCCTCTCCACGAGTTGAAGCTTTCTTT
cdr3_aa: CSASPRVEAFF

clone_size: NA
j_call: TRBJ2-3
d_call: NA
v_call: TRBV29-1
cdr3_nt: TGCAGCGGCCGGGACATAGGCACAGATACGCAGTATTTT
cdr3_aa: CSGRDIGTDTQYF

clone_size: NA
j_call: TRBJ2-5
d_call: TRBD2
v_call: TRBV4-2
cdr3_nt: TGTGCCAGCAGCCGAGAGGGGACTAGCGGGAGCAGTCGGGAGACCCAGTACTTC
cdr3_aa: CASSREGTSGSSRETQYF

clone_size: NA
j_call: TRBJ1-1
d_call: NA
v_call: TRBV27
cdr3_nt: TGTGCCAGCAGTTTCGCCTCCCGGGGGAACACTGAAGCTTTCTTT
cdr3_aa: CASSFASRGNTEAFF

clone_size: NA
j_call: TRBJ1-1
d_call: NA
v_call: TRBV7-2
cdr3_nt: TGTGCCAGCGTTAGGGGCATGAACACTGAAGCTTTCTTT
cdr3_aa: CASVRGMNTEAFF